Following are 21 T cell receptor beta chains from one sample sequenced in a study of Graves' ophthalmopathy and Graves' hyperthyroidism. RNA transcripts served as template for amplifying TCR beta CDR3 sequences. Second-round multiplex PCR came after a first-round RT-PCR that employed HTBI primers. TCRdb independently ran MiXCR on the multiplex PCR reads; one entry per CDR3 protein. This sample has around 600,000 distinct CDR3 sequences, with about 38% found just once. The sample comprised peripheral blood. Receptor source: an adult man with Graves' ophthalmopathy.

The chain carries TRBV27 and TRBJ1-4; D uncertain. CDR1 and CDR2 from the germline V gene are MNHEY and SMNVEV (reference sequence). The V gene lost 0 bases and the J gene lost 2 bases, with 7 bases spanning the gap. The CDR3 consists of 15 residues. Here the CDR3 DNA reads TGTGCCAGCAGTTTATCGATGGAGACTAATGAAAAACTGTTTTTT. Residues: CASSLSMETNEKLFF. The full variable domain, with the rest looked up from reference TRBV27 and TRBJ1-4, is EAQVTQNPRYLITVTGKKLTVTCSQNMNHEYMSWYRQDPGLGLRQIYYSMNVEVTDKGDVPEGYKVSRKEKRNFPLILESPSPNQTSLYFCASSLSMETNEKLFFGSGTQLSVL.

This chain joins TRBV25-1 and TRBJ1-2; no definite D call. V gave up 5 bases and J gave up 5 bases, with 12 bases separating them. Germline V gene sequence: CDR1 MGHDK, CDR2 SYGVNS. This CDR3 spans 13 amino acids. The CDR3 bases are TGTGCCAGCAGTTACGACGGAGGGTATGGCTACACCTTC. It is translated as CASSYDGGYGYTF.

There are a few counts of this clonotype. This sequence joins TRBV6-6 and TRBJ1-3, with D maybe TRBD1 (5 bases). This CDR3 contains 14 residues. The germline V gene encodes CDR1 MNHNY and CDR2 SVGAGI (reference sequence). Trimming pared 7 bases from V and 12 bases from J, leaving 22 bases between. The CDR3 here is CASTKLDIGGNIYF. CDR3 DNA: TGTGCCAGCACCAAACTCGACATCGGGGGTAACATATATTTT.

In this sample, this clonotype turned up many times. The V gene is TRBV19, the J gene TRBJ1-2, with 7 bases aligning to TRBD1. The CDR3 has 15 residues. J gave up 5 bases and V 4 bases, and 10 bases lay outside the gene matches. CDR1 and CDR2 from the germline V gene are LNHDA and SQIVND (reference sequence). CDR3 DNA: TGTGCCAGTAGTACCGAGTGGGACAGTCCTTATGGCTACACCTTC. This encodes CASSTEWDSPYGYTF.

This clonotype showed up many times. The chain has TRBV12-3 or TRBV12-4 and TRBJ1-1; D is uncertain. The V end was cut by 4 bases, the J end by 1 base, with 10 bases between. CDR3 length: 14 residues. CDR3 in DNA: TGTGCCAGCAGTTCGGGTCGGGGGAACACTGAAGCTTTCTTT. Its protein is CASSSGRGNTEAFF.

The table lists this clonotype with many counts. CDR3 bases: TGTGCCAGCAGCGTCGGAGGACGAAACACTGAAGCTTTCTTT. This encodes CASSVGGRNTEAFF. The V gene is TRBV9, the J gene TRBJ1-1; no firm D call. Germline values: CDR1 SGDLS, CDR2 YYNGEE. Trimming stripped 2 bases from V and 2 bases from J, with 10 bases between. The CDR3 sequence is 14 residues long.

Many counts were recorded for this clonotype. The chain carries TRBV2 and TRBJ1-5; 7 positions match TRBD1. The CDR3 spans 13 residues. Unmatched junction bases numbered 9, after V lost 11 bases and J lost 5 bases. Germline V lookup: CDR1 SNHLY, CDR2 FYNNEI. The CDR3 here is CAPEDRPHQPQHF. CDR3 in DNA: TGTGCCCCCGAGGACAGGCCCCATCAGCCCCAGCATTTT.

The sample holds many counts of this clonotype. This sequence joins TRBV10-3 and TRBJ2-5; D is possibly TRBD1 (7 bases). The CDR3 has 13 amino acids. V gave up 3 bases and J gave up 5 bases, with 10 bases separating them. CDR1 is ENHRY and CDR2 is SYGVKD in the germline V gene. CDR3 residues: CAISDSGGETQYF. CDR3 coding DNA: TGTGCCATCAGTGACTCAGGGGGGGAGACCCAGTACTTC.

This clonotype was recorded a few times. V gene TRBV11-2 combines with J gene TRBJ2-5, with TRBD2 matching over 8 bases. Germline values: CDR1 SGHAT, CDR2 FQNNGV. The CDR3 is 15 residues long. Losses at the gene ends were 2 bases for V and 4 bases for J; bases not matched to a gene: 6. The CDR3 protein is CASSLRSGGGETQYF. The CDR3 DNA sequence: TGTGCCAGCAGCTTAAGGTCGGGGGGGGGAGAGACCCAGTACTTC.

This clonotype was found many times. The chain uses TRBV2 and TRBJ2-2, with TRBD1 identical over 8 bases. There are 15 residues in the CDR3. The V gene end was trimmed by 6 bases and the J gene end by 4 bases; junction bases not matched to a gene: 7. Germline CDR1 is SNHLY and CDR2 is FYNNEI. The CDR3 DNA sequence: TGTGCCAGCAGGAAGACAGGGGAGGCCACCGGGGAGCTGTTTTTT. Protein: CASRKTGEATGELFF.

This clonotype has a count of ten or more. The CDR3, as DNA: TGCGCCAGCAGCCAGGCCCGGGACAGTTTTAGTCCCCTCCACTTT. Protein: CASSQARDSFSPLHF. The genes are TRBV4-1 and TRBJ1-6; TRBD1 matches at 7 bases. V lost 3 bases and J lost 13; bases outside the gene matches: 12. The CDR3 loop spans 15 amino acids. Looked up from germline, CDR1 is MGHRA and CDR2 is YSYEKL.

This clonotype came up many times. The V and J genes are TRBV2 and TRBJ1-2, with a possible D match to TRBD1 (6 bases). The V gene's germline CDR1 is SNHLY and CDR2 FYNNEI. The V end lost 6 bases, the J end lost 2 bases, and 10 bases lay between the germline ends. The CDR3 sequence is 13 residues long. CDR3 sequence reads: CASSLGQNYGYTF. The CDR3, as DNA: TGTGCCAGCAGCCTGGGACAAAACTATGGCTACACCTTC. The full variable domain, rest sourced from reference TRBV2 and TRBJ1-2, is EPEVTQTPSHQVTQMGQEVILRCVPISNHLYFYWYRQILGQKVEFLVSFYNNEISEKSEIFDDQFSVERPDGSNFTLKIRSTKLEDSAMYFCASSLGQNYGYTFGSGTRLTVV.

The chain has TRBV7-9 and TRBJ2-7, with 12 bases aligning to TRBD1. The CDR3 length is 17 residues. CDR1 and CDR2 from the germline V gene are SEHNR and FQNEAQ (reference sequence). V lost 1 base and J lost 3; bases outside the gene matches: 7. DNA of the CDR3: TGTGCCAGCAGCTTAGGGGCCGGGACAGGGGGCTTCTACGAGCAGTACTTC. Its protein product is CASSLGAGTGGFYEQYF.

This clonotype was counted once. The rearrangement uses TRBV10-3 and TRBJ1-4; the D is unclear. Per germline, CDR1 ENHRY and CDR2 SYGVKD. CDR3 size: 15 residues. Between the trimmed V and J ends, which lost 5 bases and 8 bases, there was a span of 18 bases. The CDR3 sequence is CAISNPPPEGEKLFF. In DNA, the CDR3 is TGTGCCATCAGTAACCCACCGCCTGAAGGAGAAAAACTGTTTTTT.

J is TRBJ2-7 and V is TRBV11-2, with 9 bases identical to TRBD1. Germline CDR1 reads SGHAT; CDR2 reads FQNNGV. Trimming at V came to 1 base and at J to 2 bases, leaving 18 bases not matched to a gene. CDR3 length equals 20 residues. The chain's CDR3 is CASSLGRLTGGLDPTYEQYF. For the CDR3, the DNA is TGTGCCAGCAGCTTAGGAAGGCTAACAGGGGGCCTAGACCCTACCTACGAGCAGTACTTC.

Only a few counts were recorded for this clonotype. V is TRBV12-3 or TRBV12-4 and J is TRBJ2-7; D not resolved. Trimming took off 3 bases at V and 0 bases at J, with 12 bases between the two ends. The length of the CDR3 is 15 residues. In DNA form, the CDR3 reads TGTGCCAGCAGTTTCGTACAGTCTTACTCCTACGAGCAGTACTTC. Protein product: CASSFVQSYSYEQYF.

Comment on this clonotype: One end of the junction is discordant with germline, which a read error may explain. The rearrangement uses TRBV10-3 and TRBJ1-6, with 8 bases matching TRBD1. Germline V CDR1 and CDR2: ENHRY, SYGVKD. CDR3 size: 16 residues. The CDR3 DNA is TGTGCCAGCAGTTACTCCGGGGGACAGGCTAATTCACCCCTCCACTTT. The encoded protein is CASSYSGGQANSPLHF.

This clonotype appeared a few times. This rearrangement joins TRBV6-6 to TRBJ2-7, with D perhaps TRBD1 (5 bases). This CDR3 contains 15 residues. Germline V gives CDR1 MNHNY, CDR2 SVGAGI (reference sequence). V shed 1 base and J shed 5 bases, with 15 bases lying between them. The DNA for the CDR3 is TGTGCCAGCAGTTACTTGTCGCAGGGCCCGGACGAGCAGTACTTC. Amino acids: CASSYLSQGPDEQYF.

This clonotype was seen just once. J is TRBJ1-1 and V is TRBV6-1, with 9 bases matching TRBD1. The trim removed 8 bases at V and 4 bases at J, leaving 5 bases unmatched. Germline V CDR1 and CDR2: MNHNS, SASEGT. The CDR3 runs 13 residues. The CDR3 reads CASVGQGSTEAFF. CDR3 sequence (DNA): TGTGCCAGCGTGGGACAGGGTTCCACTGAAGCTTTCTTT.

The chain employs TRBV7-2 and TRBJ1-5; D is uncertain. Between the trimmed V and J ends, which lost 2 bases and 7 bases, there was a span of 18 bases. This CDR3 region has 16 residues. The germline V gene encodes CDR1 SGHTA and CDR2 FQGNSA. The DNA for the CDR3 is TGTGCCAGCAGCTTACCAGGACTAGGACGGGAGCAGCCCCAGCATTTT. Encoded protein: CASSLPGLGREQPQHF.

As regards this clonotype: A much larger clone differs from this one at a single base, so this may be a read error. This sequence joins TRBV7-3 and TRBJ2-7, with TRBD1 identical over 8 bases. The CDR3 has 14 residues. The germline V gene encodes CDR1 SGHTA and CDR2 FQGTGA. CDR3 sequence: CSSSLDGTGGIRYF. Written as DNA, the CDR3 is TGTTCCAGCAGCTTAGATGGAACAGGGGGGATTCGGTACTTC.